These 20 T cell receptor beta chains were all obtained from the same sample, sequenced in a study of T cells in Graves' hyperthyroidism and ophthalmopathy. Template material for amplifying TCR beta CDR3 regions consisted of RNA transcripts. Using the HTBI primer set, a first-round RT-PCR was run on the TCR CDR3. TCRdb analysed the multiplex PCR reads with MiXCR anew, one entry per CDR3 protein. This table holds 300,000 to 350,000 distinct CDR3 sequences, roughly a fifth found once. Input material: blood. The receptors shown here come from a woman between 45 and 65 years old with Graves' hyperthyroidism.

This clonotype was recorded many times. This sequence joins TRBV12-3 or TRBV12-4 and TRBJ1-3; D is uncertain. The CDR3 loop spans 14 amino acids. V gave up 2 bases and J gave up 2 bases, with 7 bases separating them. CDR3 in DNA: TGTGCCAGCAGTTTATTTGGGACTGGAAACACCATATATTTT. Translating it yields CASSLFGTGNTIYF.

The chain links TRBV27 to TRBJ2-1; D gene unclear. V gave up 7 bases and J gave up 0 bases, with 10 bases separating them. CDR3 length: 14 amino acids. Germline V gene lookup returns CDR1 MNHEY and CDR2 SMNVEV (reference sequence). Written as DNA, the CDR3 is TGTGCCAGCAATACCCTGGGCTCCTACAATGAGCAGTTCTTC. Its translation: CASNTLGSYNEQFF.

As for this clonotype: A read error may be the cause here, since a much bigger clone is one base away. The gene calls are TRBV4-1 and TRBJ2-2, with D possibly TRBD1 on 6 matching bases. CDR3 length equals 17 residues. V was shortened by 1 base and J by 0 bases, with 12 bases between the two germline ends. Germline V gives CDR1 MGHRA, CDR2 YSYEKL. For the CDR3, the DNA is TGCGCCAGCAGCCAAGCTCCTCAGGGGTCGAACACCGGGGAGCTGTTTTTT. Translation: CASSQAPQGSNTGELFF.

With respect to this clonotype: Its ends do not fully match the called genes, so a read error is possible. The gene calls are TRBV5-1 and TRBJ1-2, with D uncertain. Germline V gives CDR1 SGHRS, CDR2 YFSETQ. The CDR3 runs 15 residues. The CDR3 reads CASSFGESGPYDYTF. As DNA, the CDR3 is TGCGCCAGCAGCTTCGGGGAATCTGGTCCCTATGACTACACCTTC.

Many counts were recorded for this clonotype. V and J are TRBV6-6 and TRBJ2-3; no clear D. This CDR3 has 15 residues. V gave up 2 bases and J gave up 1 base, with 10 bases separating them. CDR1 and CDR2 from the germline V gene are MNHNY and SVGAGI (reference sequence). The DNA of the CDR3 is TGTGCCAGCAGTTACCAACTATCGGGCACAGATACGCAGTATTTT. The encoded protein is CASSYQLSGTDTQYF.

This clonotype came up many times. This chain links TRBV10-3 with TRBJ1-1, with TRBD1 matching over 7 bases. Germline CDR1 ENHRY, CDR2 SYGVKD. The CDR3 spans 14 residues. The trim removed 10 bases at V and 1 base at J, leaving 9 bases unmatched. CDR3 residues: CASTSRTGNTEAFF. CDR3 DNA sequence: TGTGCCAGCACCTCGCGGACAGGGAACACTGAAGCTTTCTTT.

This clonotype was seen ten or more times. The CDR3 DNA sequence: TGTGCCAGCAGTTCACCATTGTTACAGACTAGCGGGGGGGCATTACTAACGGGGGAGCAGTTCTTC. Residues: CASSSPLLQTSGGALLTGEQFF. The gene calls are TRBV6-2 or TRBV6-3 and TRBJ2-1; 14 bases match TRBD2. Germline loops: CDR1 MNHEY, CDR2 SVGEGT. CDR3 length: 22 residues. Trimming at V came to 4 bases and at J to 10 bases, leaving 27 bases not matched to a gene.

This clonotype was detected ten times or more. The V gene is TRBV7-3, the J gene TRBJ2-1; 11 bases are a match to TRBD2. This CDR3 has 15 amino acids. V lost 5 bases to trimming and J lost 8 bases; unmatched junction nucleotides: 8. CDR1 SGHTA and CDR2 FQGTGA come from the germline V gene. This CDR3 is CASSPYSGRVDEQFF. CDR3 nucleotide sequence: TGTGCCAGCAGCCCGTATAGCGGGAGGGTTGATGAGCAGTTCTTC.

The chain carries TRBV7-8 and TRBJ2-1, with D unclear. V lost 4 bases, J lost 9 bases, and 13 bases lay in between. Germline CDR1 and CDR2: SGHVS and FQNEAQ. The CDR3 runs 13 residues. The CDR3 here is CASSSLVGVEQFF. CDR3 nucleotide sequence: TGTGCCAGCAGCTCCCTCGTGGGTGTTGAGCAGTTCTTC.

This clonotype was seen at least ten times. The rearrangement links TRBV19 to TRBJ1-5; D remains unclear. Trimming cost V 6 bases and J 8 bases, with 14 bases left between them. Germline V gene data show CDR1 as LNHDA and CDR2 as SQIVND (reference sequence). The CDR3 is 13 amino acids. In nucleotides, the CDR3 is TGTGCCAGTAGGGGAGCGCAGTCGGAGCCCCAGCATTTT. It yields the protein CASRGAQSEPQHF. Drawing the rest from reference TRBV19 and TRBJ1-5, the complete variable domain is DGGITQSPKYLFRKEGQNVTLSCEQNLNHDAMYWYRQDPGQGLRLIYYSQIVNDFQKGDIAEGYSVSREKKESFPLTVTSAQKNPTAFYLCASRGAQSEPQHFGDGTRLSIL.

This clonotype was recorded at least ten times. Relative to the germline gene, one junction end is altered; a read error may explain this. This chain joins TRBV28 and TRBJ1-5; 7 bases are shared with TRBD1. The CDR3 has 14 amino acids. Germline CDR1 is MDHEN and CDR2 is SYDVKM. CDR3 sequence reads: CASTGDDSNQPQHF. As DNA, the CDR3 is TGTGCCAGTACAGGGGACGATAGCAATCAACCCCAGCATTTT.

This clonotype was recorded many times. CDR3 sequence reads: CASSYSKGSYEQYF. The CDR3 DNA follows: TGTGCCAGCAGTTACTCCAAAGGGTCCTACGAGCAGTACTTC. The gene calls are TRBV6-2 or TRBV6-3 and TRBJ2-7, with unresolved D. CDR1 is MNHEY and CDR2 is SVGEGT in the germline V gene. Between the trimmed V and J ends, which lost 0 bases and 1 base, there was a span of 7 bases. The CDR3 contains 14 residues.

This chain connects TRBV11-3 to TRBJ2-7; 9 nucleotides align to TRBD1. The CDR3 consists of 15 residues. Germline assignment: CDR1 SGHNT and CDR2 YENEEA. J gave up 3 bases and V 5 bases, and 8 bases lay outside the gene matches. The CDR3 DNA reads TGTGCCAGCAGCAAAGGGACAGGGACGCACTACGAGCAGTACTTC. Translation: CASSKGTGTHYEQYF.

This clonotype was observed at least ten times. The V call is TRBV7-9, the J call TRBJ1-2; 7 bases align to TRBD1. This CDR3 has 15 amino acids. Trimming took 2 bases from V and 2 from J; bases not matched to a gene: 5. From germline, CDR1 is SEHNR and CDR2 FQNEAQ (reference sequence). The chain's CDR3 is CASSLPGQWNYGYTF. In nucleotides, the CDR3 is TGTGCCAGCAGCTTACCGGGACAGTGGAACTATGGCTACACCTTC. Full variable domain (remainder filled in from reference TRBV7-9 and TRBJ1-2): DTGVSQNPRHKITKRGQNVTFRCDPISEHNRLYWYRQTLGQGPEFLTYFQNEAQLEKSRLLSDRFSAERPKGSFSTLEIQRTEQGDSAMYLCASSLPGQWNYGYTFGSGTRLTVV.

Many counts were recorded for this clonotype. The chain carries TRBV6-1 and TRBJ1-2, with 7 bases lining up with TRBD1. The CDR3 spans 13 residues. With V trimmed by 2 bases and J by 4 bases, 1 base remained unmatched. CDR1 is MNHNS and CDR2 is SASEGT in the germline V gene. The CDR3 reads CASSETGVYGYTF. The CDR3 coding sequence is TGTGCCAGCAGTGAAACAGGGGTCTATGGCTACACCTTC.

This clonotype was detected only a few times. The J gene is TRBJ2-3, the V gene TRBV19; TRBD2 matches 11 bases. This CDR3 spans 16 amino acids. V lost 5 bases, J lost 2 bases, and 6 bases stayed unmatched. Germline V gives CDR1 LNHDA, CDR2 SQIVND (reference sequence). The CDR3 nucleotides are TGTGCCAGTAGTGCCCGACTAGCGGGGCTCACAGATACGCAGTATTTT. Its translation is CASSARLAGLTDTQYF.

This clonotype was picked up many times. V usage is TRBV5-1 and J usage is TRBJ1-5; D possibly corresponds to TRBD1 (6 bases). The CDR3 length is 15 residues. Looked up from germline, CDR1 is SGHRS and CDR2 is YFSETQ. V lost 4 bases and J lost 5, with 16 bases in between. As DNA, the CDR3 is TGCGCCAGCAGCGACGGACAGCCTGGGGATCAGCCCCAGCATTTT. The encoded protein is CASSDGQPGDQPQHF. Supplemented by reference TRBV5-1 and TRBJ1-5, the full variable domain reads KAGVTQTPRYLIKTRGQQVTLSCSPISGHRSVSWYQQTPGQGLQFLFEYFSETQRNKGNFPGRFSGRQFSNSRSEMNVSTLELGDSALYLCASSDGQPGDQPQHFGDGTRLSIL.

This clonotype was seen repeatedly, ten times or more. The genes are TRBV6-1 and TRBJ2-3; 10 bases are shared with TRBD1. V dropped 10 bases and J dropped 3; count of bases not matched to a gene: 4. The CDR3 length is 13 residues. Germline loops: CDR1 MNHNS, CDR2 SASEGT. CDR3 residues: CATRTGGTDTQYF. The CDR3 DNA reads TGTGCCACCCGGACAGGGGGGACAGATACGCAGTATTTT.

The chain employs TRBV2 and TRBJ2-3; D not certain. The germline V gene has CDR1 SNHLY and CDR2 FYNNEI. The CDR3 totals 11 residues. Trimming took off 7 bases at V and 7 bases at J, with 9 bases between the two ends. CDR3 amino acids: CASTGIHTQYF. CDR3 in DNA: TGTGCCAGCACAGGCATCCATACGCAGTATTTT.

In this sample, this clonotype turned up a few times. This rearrangement joins TRBV18 to TRBJ1-3; D gene unclear. V was pared by 3 bases and J by 2 bases, with 5 bases between. The CDR3 spans 13 residues. CDR1 and CDR2 (germline): KGHSH, LQKENI. The CDR3 loop is CASSPDPGNTIYF. The CDR3 DNA is TGTGCCAGCTCACCGGACCCTGGAAACACCATATATTTT. Complete variable domain (other parts from reference TRBV18 and TRBJ1-3): NAGVMQNPRHLVRRRGQEARLRCSPMKGHSHVYWYRQLPEEGLKFMVYLQKENIIDESGMPKERFSAEFPKEGPSILRIQQVVRGDSAAYFCASSPDPGNTIYFGEGSWLTVV.